This paragraph covers one T cell receptor beta chain sequence. This entry belongs to a study of T-cell reconstitution after alpha-beta-depleted transplantation in children. Germline CDR1 SGHVS, CDR2 FNYEAQ. V was cut by 5 bases and J by 10 bases, with 15 bases left in between. The CDR3 has 13 residues. TCRbeta library construction was performed incorporating unique molecular identifiers. TCRdb re-called the PCR reads through MiXCR, storing one row per CDR3 protein. Of hundreds of thousands of distinct CDR3 sequences in the sample, 16% were seen once. The rearrangement links TRBV7-6 to TRBJ2-1; the D gene could be TRBD1 or TRBD2 (5 bases each). Sequenced here: PBMCs from the stem cell graft donor, sampled from the stem cell graft. This sequence originates from a human donor who donated a stem cell graft to a child with acute myeloid leukemia. For the CDR3, the DNA is TGTGCCAGCAGCCAGATCATAGGGGAGGAGCAGTTCTTC. Protein: CASSQIIGEEQFF.